The next 24 T cell receptor beta chains were all read from a single sample in a study of CD8+ T cells in alopecia areata. Reverse transcribed after extraction, RNA yielded cDNA as the sequencing template. Some clones are missing from TCRdb's copy, which holds only in-frame ones; the method was immunoSEQ multiplex PCR. The table shows about 250,000 clones, with 60% occurring only once. Documented treatment: oral pan-JAK inhibitor, 5-10 mg twice daily. The source was CD4+ T cells sorted from blood, collected at week 52, from a patient treated with tofacitinib. These receptor sequences come from a human donor with alopecia areata.

The V gene is TRBV30, the J gene TRBJ1-2, with D unclear. The germline V gene encodes CDR1 GTSNPN and CDR2 SVGIG (reference sequence). V lost 8 bases to trimming and J lost 8 bases, with 12 bases between them. The CDR3 runs 10 residues. Here the CDR3 DNA reads TGTGCCCTCGCTCTCCGAGGCTACACCTTC. Translation gives CALALRGYTF.

This chain uses TRBV4-3 with TRBJ2-3; TRBD2 matches at 8 bases. Per germline, CDR1 LGHNA and CDR2 YSLEER. This CDR3 is built from 15 residues. V shed 5 bases and J 2 bases; nucleotides not matched to a gene: 6. The CDR3 DNA reads TGCGCCAGCAGCTACGGCGGGGGGATCACAGATACGCAGTATTTT. It encodes CASSYGGGITDTQYF.

The V call is TRBV2, the J call TRBJ1-2; D unclear. In germline, CDR1 is SNHLY, CDR2 FYNNEI. The CDR3 is 14 residues long. V gave up 0 bases and J gave up 5 bases, with 10 bases separating them. CDR3 bases: TGTGCCAGCAGTGAAGCGCGGGCCTTATATGGCTACACCTTC. Residues: CASSEARALYGYTF.

The rearrangement uses TRBV29-1 and TRBJ2-7; D not resolved. Germline CDR1 and CDR2: SQVTM and ANQGSEA. This CDR3 has 12 amino acids. The V and J ends lost 0 bases and 1 base respectively, with 4 bases between them. This chain's CDR3 is CSVEERSYEQYF. The CDR3 DNA follows: TGCAGCGTTGAAGAAAGGTCCTACGAGCAGTACTTC.

The chain recombines TRBV30 with TRBJ2-7; D not certain. Germline V gene lookup returns CDR1 GTSNPN and CDR2 SVGIG (reference sequence). This CDR3 region has 13 residues. With 1 base removed from V and 2 bases from J, the gap between germline ends came to 9 bases. CDR3 protein: CAWSAGFTYEQYF. The DNA of the CDR3 is TGTGCCTGGAGTGCTGGGTTCACCTACGAGCAGTACTTC.

The chain uses TRBV9 and TRBJ2-3; D is possibly TRBD1 (6 bases). Germline CDR1 is SGDLS and CDR2 is YYNGEE. Trimming cost V 3 bases and J 0 bases, with 11 bases left between them. The CDR3 is 15 amino acids. The CDR3 region is CASSAQGPSTDTQYF. The CDR3 nucleotides are TGTGCCAGCAGCGCACAGGGACCTAGCACAGATACGCAGTATTTT.

The gene calls are TRBV29-1 and TRBJ2-2; D might be TRBD2 (6 bases). This CDR3 has 16 residues. V lost 4 bases and J lost 2, with 17 bases in between. CDR1 and CDR2 (germline): SQVTM, ANQGSEA. CDR3 region: CSVGTWDSENTGELFF. The CDR3 DNA reads as TGCAGCGTTGGCACGTGGGACTCCGAAAACACCGGGGAGCTGTTTTTT.

This clone was seen once. The J gene is TRBJ2-5, the V gene TRBV7-3; TRBD2 might be the D (6 bases). This CDR3 contains 12 residues. The V and J ends lost 8 bases and 4 bases respectively, with 11 bases between them. The germline CDR1 and CDR2 sequences are SGHTA and FQGTGA. The CDR3 region is CASGNGGETQYF. The DNA of the CDR3 is TGTGCCAGCGGCAACGGGGGAGAGACCCAGTACTTC. Full variable domain (outside the CDR3, taken from reference TRBV7-3 and TRBJ2-5): GAGVSQTPSNKVTEKGKYVELRCDPISGHTALYWYRQSLGQGPEFLIYFQGTGAADDSGLPNDRFFAVRPEGSVSTLKIQRTERGDSAVYLCASGNGGETQYFGPGTRLLVL.

The rearrangement uses TRBV7-9 and TRBJ2-7; D is undetermined. Germline loops: CDR1 SEHNR, CDR2 FQNEAQ (reference sequence). This CDR3 is built from 14 residues. V lost 1 base to trimming and J lost 2 bases, with 9 bases between them. CDR3 protein: CASSLGPAPYEQYF. In DNA, the CDR3 is TGTGCCAGCAGCTTAGGGCCAGCTCCCTACGAGCAGTACTTC.

The V and J genes are TRBV4-3 and TRBJ2-1; 10 bases align to TRBD2. Unmatched junction bases numbered 8, after V lost 0 bases and J lost 6 bases. There are 17 residues in the CDR3. Germline CDR1 and CDR2: LGHNA and YSLEER. The CDR3: CASSQEASGGGLNEQFF. The CDR3 DNA reads as TGCGCCAGCAGCCAAGAGGCGAGCGGGGGGGGCCTCAATGAGCAGTTCTTC.

The genes are TRBV29-1 and TRBJ1-4, with a possible D match to TRBD1 (5 bases). Trimming pared 1 base from V and 7 bases from J, leaving 13 bases between. This CDR3 is built from 14 residues. CDR1 is SQVTM, CDR2 ANQGSEA, per germline. The CDR3 coding sequence is TGCAGCGTTGAAGGAGGGACCTGGGGTGAAAAACTGTTTTTT. Translated, it gives CSVEGGTWGEKLFF.

The chain recombines TRBV27 with TRBJ1-1; D uncertain. Germline CDR1 is MNHEY and CDR2 is SMNVEV (reference sequence). V gave up 3 bases and J gave up 1 base, with 12 bases separating them. This CDR3 has 15 amino acids. The CDR3 reads CASSLTPKTNTEAFF. DNA of the CDR3: TGTGCCAGCAGTTTGACACCAAAAACGAACACTGAAGCTTTCTTT.

The V gene is TRBV30, the J gene TRBJ2-3, with D perhaps TRBD2 (5 bases). V lost 0 bases to trimming and J lost 13 bases, with 20 bases between them. Germline lookup yields CDR1 GTSNPN and CDR2 SVGIG (reference sequence). The CDR3 is made up of 14 amino acids. CDR3 loop: CAWSVLQAGGLEYF. CDR3 bases: TGTGCCTGGAGTGTACTTCAGGCGGGCGGTCTCGAGTATTTT.

The chain carries TRBV30 and TRBJ1-1; D gene ambiguous. The CDR3 totals 14 residues. V gave up 3 bases and J gave up 5 bases, with 16 bases separating them. Germline V gene data show CDR1 as GTSNPN and CDR2 as SVGIG (reference sequence). The CDR3: CAWRGLGRTTEAFF. CDR3 in DNA: TGTGCCTGGAGGGGTCTAGGACGGACGACTGAAGCTTTCTTT.

The chain has TRBV7-8 and TRBJ2-7, with a possible D match to TRBD2 (5 bases). CDR1 SGHVS and CDR2 FQNEAQ come from the germline V gene. V was clipped by 0 bases and J by 3 bases, with 12 bases between them. The CDR3 is made up of 15 amino acids. The CDR3 region is CASSLAISAGYEQYF. In nucleotides, the CDR3 is TGTGCCAGCAGCTTAGCGATAAGCGCGGGCTACGAGCAGTACTTC.

The chain employs TRBV29-1 and TRBJ2-7; 8 bases map to TRBD2. The CDR3 loop spans 15 amino acids. J was trimmed by 1 base and V by 6 bases; bases with no gene match: 11. The germline gives CDR1 SQVTM, CDR2 ANQGSEA. The CDR3 bases are TGCAGCGTGGGTTCGGTAGCGGGGATGTCCTACGAGCAGTACTTC. Amino acids: CSVGSVAGMSYEQYF.

This clone was detected once. The V call is TRBV6-5, the J call TRBJ2-2; D is tentatively TRBD1 or TRBD2 (5 bases each). The CDR3 runs to 15 residues. V gave up 4 bases and J gave up 3 bases, with 12 bases separating them. Germline CDR1 and CDR2: MNHEY and SVGAGI. CDR3 sequence (DNA): TGTGCCAGCAGTTCAGGGTTGGGGGACACCGGGGAGCTGTTTTTT. It specifies CASSSGLGDTGELFF.

This clone turned up a few times. The chain combines TRBV30 with TRBJ1-2, with 9 bases fitting TRBD1. This CDR3 region has 14 residues. Germline V gene sequence: CDR1 GTSNPN, CDR2 SVGIG (reference sequence). V dropped 7 bases and J dropped 4; count of bases not matched to a gene: 10. The CDR3 region is CASPGQGPSYGYTF. The DNA of the CDR3 is TGTGCCTCCCCGGGACAGGGACCCTCCTATGGCTACACCTTC.

This chain links TRBV2 with TRBJ1-1; D possibly corresponds to TRBD1 (6 bases). The CDR3 contains 13 residues. Trimming pared 7 bases from V and 0 bases from J, leaving 9 bases between. The V gene's germline CDR1 is SNHLY and CDR2 FYNNEI. This CDR3 is CASIGDMNTEAFF. CDR3 coding DNA: TGTGCCAGCATAGGGGACATGAACACTGAAGCTTTCTTT. Full variable domain (missing parts from reference TRBV2 and TRBJ1-1): EPEVTQTPSHQVTQMGQEVILRCVPISNHLYFYWYRQILGQKVEFLVSFYNNEISEKSEIFDDQFSVERPDGSNFTLKIRSTKLEDSAMYFCASIGDMNTEAFFGQGTRLTVV.

The rearrangement links TRBV5-4 to TRBJ1-2, with a tentative D call TRBD1 (5 bases). CDR1 is SGHNT, CDR2 YYREEE, per germline (reference sequence). Trimming left V 2 bases short and J 0 bases short, with 14 bases between. The CDR3 is 16 amino acids. CDR3 protein: CASSLARDRTNYGYTF. CDR3 DNA: TGTGCCAGCAGCTTAGCGCGGGACCGGACTAACTATGGCTACACCTTC.

V usage is TRBV29-1 and J usage is TRBJ2-7, with D maybe TRBD2 (5 bases). The CDR3 extends over 12 amino acids. V shed 6 bases and J shed 7 bases, with 16 bases lying between them. Germline V gives CDR1 SQVTM, CDR2 ANQGSEA. The CDR3 DNA follows: TGCAGCGTCATGGAAGGGAGAAGAGAGCAGTACTTC. It codes for CSVMEGRREQYF.

The chain's CDR3 is CSVEDTGGNTIYF. CDR3 DNA: TGCAGCGTTGAAGATACAGGGGGAAACACCATATATTTT. This chain joins TRBV29-1 and TRBJ1-3, with D possibly matching TRBD1 (6 bases). Germline CDR1 is SQVTM and CDR2 is ANQGSEA. Deletions cut 0 bases from V and 4 bases from J, with 7 bases between. CDR3 length: 13 amino acids.

CDR3 amino acids: CASSAIGKQPQHF. The CDR3 region has the DNA TGTGCCAGCAGTGCCATAGGGAAACAGCCCCAGCATTTT. The chain combines TRBV6-1 with TRBJ1-5; D not certain. Trimming shortened V by 4 bases and J by 7 bases, and 11 bases separated the two germline ends. The CDR3 is 13 residues long. Germline values: CDR1 MNHNS, CDR2 SASEGT.

This chain uses TRBV6-6 with TRBJ1-1, with D perhaps TRBD1 (5 bases). Germline CDR1 is MNHNY and CDR2 is SVGAGI (reference sequence). V was clipped by 2 bases and J by 1 base, with 8 bases between them. CDR3 length: 14 residues. The CDR3 nucleotides read TGTGCCAGCAGTTACGGGGGATCGAACACTGAAGCTTTCTTT. Encoded protein: CASSYGGSNTEAFF.